What follows are 16 T cell receptor beta chains derived from one specimen sequenced in a study of shared T cell receptors in the human thymus. The method was immunoSEQ multiplex PCR; TCRdb's version includes in-frame clones alone and lacks a portion of them. The profile covers more than 550,000 clones, with 70% to 90% appearing a single time and around 0.01% taken by the ten largest. The sample was also linked to a second study, of human thymus T cells.

The sample taken for sequencing was thymocytes. These receptors all come from a girl less than two years old with a congenital heart defect.

The chain links TRBV19 to TRBJ2-7; 7 bases agree with TRBD2. This CDR3 contains 14 residues. Trimming took 6 bases from V and 2 from J; bases not matched to a gene: 7. Germline values: CDR1 LNHDA, CDR2 SQIVND (reference sequence). As DNA, the CDR3 is TGTGCCAGTAGGGCTAGCGGCCAAACCTACGAGCAGTACTTC. It encodes CASRASGQTYEQYF.

J is TRBJ1-2 and V is TRBV6-6; 11 bases line up with TRBD1. V dropped 2 bases and J dropped 1; count of bases not matched to a gene: 3. CDR1 and CDR2 (germline): MNHNY, SVGAGI (reference sequence). The CDR3 has 16 amino acids. CDR3: CASSYGQGARNYGYTF. DNA for the CDR3: TGTGCCAGCAGTTACGGACAGGGGGCGCGTAACTATGGCTACACCTTC.

The V call is TRBV9, the J call TRBJ2-3; 7 nucleotides match TRBD1. Germline CDR1 and CDR2: SGDLS and YYNGEE. The CDR3 extends over 16 amino acids. The ends lost 4 bases at V and 0 bases at J; junction bases unmatched: 8. The chain's CDR3 is CASSTLDRWSTDTQYF. CDR3 nucleotide sequence: TGTGCCAGCAGCACACTGGACAGGTGGAGCACAGATACGCAGTATTTT.

V and J are TRBV2 and TRBJ2-1; 9 positions match TRBD1. Per germline, CDR1 SNHLY and CDR2 FYNNEI. The junction had 0 bases not matched to a gene; V was cut back by 6 bases and J by 3 bases. This CDR3 region has 13 residues. CDR3 protein: CASRGQGYNEQFF. Here the CDR3 DNA reads TGTGCCAGCAGGGGACAGGGCTACAATGAGCAGTTCTTC.

The chain is built from TRBV29-1 and TRBJ1-2, with D tentatively TRBD1 (5 bases). Germline V CDR1 and CDR2: SQVTM, ANQGSEA. V lost 3 bases and J 1 base, leaving 12 bases between the germline ends. This CDR3 region has 14 residues. The DNA of the CDR3 is TGCAGCGTTGAGATCCCGGACAATAACTATGGCTACACCTTC. It is translated as CSVEIPDNNYGYTF.

CDR3 nucleotides: TGTGCCTGGACCCCGCGAACCCAGAGGCCTACCTACGAGCAGTACTTC. It yields the protein CAWTPRTQRPTYEQYF. The rearrangement uses TRBV30 and TRBJ2-7; D is undetermined. Germline-derived CDR1 and CDR2 are GTSNPN and SVGIG (reference sequence). CDR3 length: 16 amino acids. V lost 4 bases and J 2 bases, leaving 21 bases between the germline ends.

The chain links TRBV7-9 to TRBJ1-2; D is possibly TRBD1 (6 bases). Between the trimmed V and J ends, which lost 3 bases and 2 bases, there was a span of 22 bases. Germline assignment: CDR1 SEHNR and CDR2 FQNEAQ (reference sequence). There are 18 residues in the CDR3. CDR3 nucleotides: TGTGCCAGCAGCTTTGGATACGGACAGCCCCATGTGAACTATGGCTACACCTTC. Translation gives CASSFGYGQPHVNYGYTF.

This clone was counted once. The chain uses TRBV19 and TRBJ2-3, with 7 bases aligning to TRBD2. CDR3 length equals 14 residues. Per germline, CDR1 LNHDA and CDR2 SQIVND (reference sequence). The V and J ends lost 10 bases and 1 base, in that order; junction bases with no gene match: 8. CDR3 residues: CATWEGGCTDTQYF. The CDR3 bases are TGTGCCACCTGGGAGGGAGGATGCACAGATACGCAGTATTTT.

The chain joins TRBV4-1 to TRBJ1-1; 7 positions match TRBD1. The CDR3 runs to 15 residues. V lost 1 base to trimming and J lost 5 bases; unmatched junction nucleotides: 7. Germline-derived CDR1 and CDR2 are MGHRA and YSYEKL. This CDR3 reads CASSQATGMRTEAFF. CDR3 in DNA: TGCGCCAGCAGCCAAGCGACAGGGATGAGAACTGAAGCTTTCTTT.

The chain links TRBV30 to TRBJ2-2; TRBD1 might be the D (5 bases). CDR1 and CDR2 (germline): GTSNPN, SVGIG (reference sequence). This CDR3 contains 14 residues. V was clipped by 3 bases and J by 5 bases, with 13 bases between them. The CDR3 loop is CAWRVQGRTGELFF. The CDR3, as DNA: TGTGCCTGGAGAGTCCAGGGTCGGACCGGGGAGCTGTTTTTT.

The chain is built from TRBV6-1 and TRBJ2-5; 9 nucleotides align to TRBD1. The germline gives CDR1 MNHNS, CDR2 SASEGT. Losses at the gene ends were 6 bases for V and 5 bases for J; bases not matched to a gene: 10. The CDR3 has 15 residues. CDR3 nucleotide sequence: TGTGCCAGCAGCCTCCAGACAGGGGGAGGGGAGACCCAGTACTTC. This sequence encodes CASSLQTGGGETQYF.

This chain links TRBV4-1 with TRBJ2-7; unclear D gene. Trimming removed 1 base from V and 1 base from J, with 5 bases in between. The CDR3 runs to 13 residues. The germline V gene has CDR1 MGHRA and CDR2 YSYEKL. The DNA for the CDR3 is TGCGCCAGCAGCCAAGGACTGTCCTACGAGCAGTACTTC. Amino acid sequence: CASSQGLSYEQYF.

The chain joins TRBV18 to TRBJ1-1; 8 positions agree with TRBD1. The CDR3 runs to 16 residues. CDR1 KGHSH and CDR2 LQKENI come from the germline V gene. V was clipped by 2 bases and J by 7 bases; unmatched bases: 12. The chain's CDR3 is CASSPRQGPRRDEAFF. The CDR3 DNA reads TGTGCCAGCTCACCAAGACAGGGGCCACGAAGAGATGAAGCTTTCTTT.

V usage is TRBV10-3 and J usage is TRBJ1-4, with D possibly being TRBD1 (5 bases). The V end lost 2 bases, the J end lost 8 bases, and 18 bases lay between the germline ends. The CDR3 spans 16 residues. Germline V gene data show CDR1 as ENHRY and CDR2 as SYGVKD. The CDR3 spells CAISETGHSREEKLFF. In nucleotides, the CDR3 is TGTGCCATCAGTGAGACAGGACACTCGCGGGAGGAAAAACTGTTTTTT.

The gene calls are TRBV18 and TRBJ1-6; 11 nucleotides align to TRBD1. CDR1 is KGHSH, CDR2 LQKENI, per germline. The CDR3 runs to 16 residues. With 0 bases clipped from V and 9 bases from J, the junction kept 4 bases outside the gene matches. The CDR3 region has the DNA TGTGCCAGCTCACCACCGTGGGACAGGGGGTTTTCACCCCTCCACTTT. Protein product: CASSPPWDRGFSPLHF. Full variable domain (remainder filled in from reference TRBV18 and TRBJ1-6): NAGVMQNPRHLVRRRGQEARLRCSPMKGHSHVYWYRQLPEEGLKFMVYLQKENIIDESGMPKERFSAEFPKEGPSILRIQQVVRGDSAAYFCASSPPWDRGFSPLHFGNGTRLTVT.

V is TRBV7-2 and J is TRBJ2-3, with 15 bases fitting TRBD2. The length of the CDR3 is 18 residues. Looked up from germline, CDR1 is SGHTA and CDR2 is FQGNSA. V lost 5 bases to trimming and J lost 0 bases; unmatched junction nucleotides: 6. DNA for the CDR3: TGTGCCAGCAGCCTTTGGACTAGCGGGGGGGGGAGCACAGATACGCAGTATTTT. It codes for CASSLWTSGGGSTDTQYF.